The clone carrying this T cell receptor (beta chain) was detected a few times. Its antigen is as yet unknown. Documented time point: persistent/refractory GD, antithyroid drugs over 5 years with positive TRAb. From PBMCs, RNA was extracted and then used to make the TCR library. The CDR3 has 13 residues. Germline loops: CDR1 MNHEY, CDR2 SMNVEV (reference sequence). The V end lost 6 bases, the J end lost 3 bases, and 11 bases lay between the germline ends. Combining iRepertoire HTBI primers with Arm-PCR of CDR3 regions, the authors built TCR beta libraries. In the original analysis: The samples yielded 62 TRBV and approximately 15 TRBJ segments. TCRdb called the multiplex PCR reads again in MiXCR, with one record for every CDR3 protein. TCRdb, not the authors, supplied the V and J calls. The data show 300,000 to 500,000 distinct CDR3 sequences, less than 25% seen once. The sample is drawn from a study of regulatory T cells in long-lasting Graves disease.

Study observations and caveats: Less diverse TCR repertoires were seen in persistent Graves' patients than in newly diagnosed ones.

The sequence came from a female donor with Graves disease. The sample in question was peripheral blood mononuclear cells (PBMCs), obtained when the disease was refractory, from a patient treated with antithyroid drugs. V gene TRBV27 combines with J gene TRBJ1-1, with D uncertain. CDR3 protein: CASSPREHTEAFF. In DNA form, the CDR3 reads TGTGCCAGCAGCCCGAGGGAACACACTGAAGCTTTCTTT.